This T cell receptor (beta chain) was profiled in a study of tissue T cells after allogeneic stem cell transplantation. The study, taken as a whole, reports: Anatomically similar tissues had similar TCR repertoires within each patient.

CDR3 sequences, V/J genes, frequencies and template counts came from survey-depth TCRbeta sequencing. Using immunoSEQ multiplex PCR, the repertoire was profiled, and TCRdb retains in-frame clones only, with some absent. The repertoire holds fewer than 5,000 clones, 45% to 50% seen once, with approximately 21% in the top ten. Sample share makes this clone large (0.1 to 1%). What it binds is unknown. The genes and germline here are from mouse. The read finishes 1 residue shy of the CDR3 end, and the germline J gene is used to complete it. V shed 3 bases and J 3 bases; nucleotides not matched to a gene: 5. CDR1 is SGHLS, CDR2 HYDKME, per germline. The CDR3 is 14 residues long. Time point: mouse harvest day 14 after allogeneic transplant. Each mouse received 10^7 T-cell-depleted marrow cells plus 10^6 splenic CD5+ T cells by tail vein. B6 (H2b) cells into BALB/c (H2d) mice; tissues taken at day 7 or 14.

Sequenced material: lymph node tissue. The rearrangement uses TRBV12-2 and TRBJ2-7; 9 nucleotides match TRBD2. This TCR was recovered from a female BALB/c mouse given C57BL/6 T cells with graft-versus-host disease after an allogeneic hematopoietic cell transplant. CDR3 region: CASSFGTGNYEQYF. The sequenced CDR3 bases are TGTGCCAGCTCTTTCGGGACTGGGAACTATGAACAGTAC. The entire variable domain, with the rest obtained from reference TRBV12-2 and TRBJ2-7, is as follows: NSGVVQSPRYIIKGKGERSILKCIPISGHLSVAWYQQTQGQELKFFIQHYDKMERDKGNLPSRFSVQQFDDYHSEMNMSALELEDSAVYFCASSFGTGNYEQYFGPGTRLTVL.